The rows below give T cell receptor beta chains drawn from one sample of a study of T-cell memory formation after mild COVID-19. TCRdb fed the 5' RACE reads into MiXCR, producing one record per CDR3 protein. The data contain about 450,000 distinct CDR3 sequences, about 25% of them seen just once; the ten biggest clones take up around 14%. Sequencing used PBMCs or a T cell subset sorted from them (not recorded which). These receptors were obtained from an adult woman who had mild COVID-19 (a few samples of this study predate the infection). Cell type and time point are not known. Each CDR3 is given with its conserved first and last residue. The D gene is left open where the match is weak. Clone size is stated in some rows and not others, as once, few, many or a class when expanded.

D gene: -
J gene: TRBJ1-2
clone size: -
V gene: TRBV29-1
CDR3 protein: CSALGPLGQMLGYTF
CDR3 DNA: TGCAGCGCGCTTGGCCCGTTGGGACAAATGCTGGGCTACACCTTC

D gene: -
J gene: TRBJ2-7
clone size: -
V gene: TRBV14
CDR3 protein: CASSQDPLGSEQYF
CDR3 DNA: TGTGCCAGCAGCCAAGACCCACTAGGTTCCGAGCAGTACTTC

D gene: TRBD1
J gene: TRBJ2-7
clone size: few
V gene: TRBV2
CDR3 protein: CATATIRTGTGGYEQYF
CDR3 DNA: TGTGCCACCGCAACTATCCGGACCGGGACAGGTGGCTACGAGCAGTACTTC

D gene: -
J gene: TRBJ2-3
clone size: -
V gene: TRBV18
CDR3 protein: CASSPQAYTQYF
CDR3 DNA: TGTGCCAGCTCACCACAGGCGTATACGCAGTATTTT

D gene: -
J gene: TRBJ1-1
clone size: few
V gene: TRBV6-6
CDR3 protein: CASREGRLAEAFF
CDR3 DNA: TGTGCCAGCAGGGAGGGCCGCCTGGCTGAAGCTTTCTTT

D gene: TRBD1
J gene: TRBJ1-4
clone size: -
V gene: TRBV7-2
CDR3 protein: CASSLALTGGDEKLFF
CDR3 DNA: TGTGCCAGCAGCTTAGCCCTGACAGGGGGCGATGAAAAACTGTTTTTT

D gene: TRBD1
J gene: TRBJ2-2
clone size: few
V gene: TRBV6-5
CDR3 protein: CAAGTAHTGELFF
CDR3 DNA: TGTGCCGCTGGGACAGCCCACACCGGGGAGCTGTTTTTT

D gene: -
J gene: TRBJ2-3
clone size: few
V gene: TRBV7-2
CDR3 protein: CASSLGPVGSSYADTQYF
CDR3 DNA: TGTGCCAGCAGCTTAGGCCCGGTTGGGAGTTCTTATGCAGATACGCAGTATTTT

D gene: -
J gene: TRBJ2-5
clone size: few
V gene: TRBV6-5
CDR3 protein: CASSYGGLSRTQYF
CDR3 DNA: TGTGCCAGCAGTTACGGAGGACTAAGCAGAACCCAGTACTTC

D gene: -
J gene: TRBJ2-7
clone size: few
V gene: TRBV6-6
CDR3 protein: CASNRAPSYEQYF
CDR3 DNA: TGTGCCAGCAACCGGGCCCCCTCCTACGAGCAGTACTTC

D gene: TRBD2
J gene: TRBJ2-1
clone size: few
V gene: TRBV20-1
CDR3 protein: CSAIKTSGGVFSSYNEQFF
CDR3 DNA: TGCAGTGCTATCAAGACTAGCGGGGGGGTCTTTAGCTCCTACAATGAGCAGTTCTTC

D gene: -
J gene: TRBJ1-1
clone size: -
V gene: TRBV5-6
CDR3 protein: CASSSILRGKAFF
CDR3 DNA: TGTGCCAGCAGCTCTATCCTACGAGGGAAAGCTTTCTTT

D gene: TRBD2
J gene: TRBJ2-1
clone size: -
V gene: TRBV25-1
CDR3 protein: CASSKELAGVNEQFF
CDR3 DNA: TGTGCCAGCAGTAAGGAACTAGCGGGAGTCAATGAGCAGTTCTTC

D gene: -
J gene: TRBJ2-3
clone size: few
V gene: TRBV6-5
CDR3 protein: CASTSSDTQYF
CDR3 DNA: TGTGCCAGCACCTCGTCAGATACGCAGTATTTT

D gene: TRBD2
J gene: TRBJ2-1
clone size: many
V gene: TRBV29-1
CDR3 protein: CSVGVAGNEQFF
CDR3 DNA: TGCAGCGTTGGGGTAGCGGGTAATGAGCAGTTCTTC

D gene: TRBD2
J gene: TRBJ2-1
clone size: few
V gene: TRBV6-6
CDR3 protein: CASSYGIGGGQFF
CDR3 DNA: TGTGCCAGCAGTTACGGAATCGGGGGGGGGCAGTTCTTC

D gene: -
J gene: TRBJ2-4
clone size: many
V gene: TRBV5-1
CDR3 protein: CASSDSGNIQYF
CDR3 DNA: TGCGCCAGCAGTGATAGCGGTAACATTCAGTACTTC

D gene: -
J gene: TRBJ2-7
clone size: few
V gene: TRBV12-5
CDR3 protein: CASGLPPGDEQYF
CDR3 DNA: TGTGCTAGTGGTTTGCCTCCGGGGGACGAGCAGTACTTC